Below, 23 T cell receptor beta chains from the same sample are listed, as sequenced in a study of shared clonotypes between healthy human individuals (dated by TCRdb to about 2020). Libraries were made using the immunoSEQ multiplex PCR assay. TCRdb took over this immuneACCESS table, retaining in-frame rearrangements with V and J assigned. Such tables are incomplete; in checked studies, under half of the missing clones stem from an unresolved V gene, and the remainder is unexplained. The sample table holds about 600,000 clones, of which approximately 97% were seen once. The ten largest clonotypes hold about 0.06% of the sample. The specimen was naive CD4+ T cells sorted from blood. The cell subset or site tag for this specimen amounts to: CD45RA+ positively selected. These receptors originate from a woman aged 25 to 45 in good health.

V gene TRBV18 combines with J gene TRBJ2-1; D could derive from TRBD1 or TRBD2 (5 bases each). The CDR3 length is 15 residues. Germline CDR1 is KGHSH and CDR2 is LQKENI. V was pared by 6 bases and J by 0 bases, with 12 bases between. The CDR3 DNA sequence: TGTGCCAGCTCGCCGGGACCGAGCTCCTACAATGAGCAGTTCTTC. It yields the protein CASSPGPSSYNEQFF.

V gene TRBV27 combines with J gene TRBJ2-2, with 8 positions matching TRBD1. V lost 4 bases, J lost 0 bases, and 1 base stayed unmatched. The CDR3 extends over 15 amino acids. Germline V gene lookup returns CDR1 MNHEY and CDR2 SMNVEV (reference sequence). The CDR3 loop is CASSSDRANTGELFF. The CDR3 bases are TGTGCCAGCAGTTCGGACAGGGCGAACACCGGGGAGCTGTTTTTT.

This chain connects TRBV28 to TRBJ2-7; TRBD2 is a possible D gene (5 bases). This CDR3 is 14 amino acids long. The germline V gene encodes CDR1 MDHEN and CDR2 SYDVKM. The ends were cut back, 0 bases at V and 3 bases at J, with 9 bases in the middle. Here the CDR3 reads CASSLWDSDYEQYF. Written as DNA, the CDR3 is TGTGCCAGCAGTTTATGGGACTCCGACTACGAGCAGTACTTC.

This chain uses TRBV5-6 with TRBJ1-3; weak D call: TRBD1 (5 bases). Germline V gene data show CDR1 as SGHDT and CDR2 as YYEEEE. The CDR3 spans 16 residues. Trimming stripped 3 bases from V and 0 bases from J, with 13 bases between. This CDR3 reads CASSSVTAFSGNTIYF. CDR3 DNA: TGTGCCAGCAGCTCTGTGACAGCTTTCTCTGGAAACACCATATATTTT.

The chain couples TRBV20-1 to TRBJ2-1; D remains ambiguous. Trimming removed 4 bases from V and 10 bases from J, with 11 bases in between. CDR1 is DFQATT, CDR2 SNEGSKA, per germline (reference sequence). The CDR3 runs to 11 residues. CDR3 amino acids: CSANAFGEQFF. The CDR3 nucleotides are TGCAGTGCTAACGCCTTCGGGGAGCAGTTCTTC.

The chain has TRBV7-8 and TRBJ1-4; D may be TRBD1 (5 bases). This CDR3 spans 16 amino acids. Germline CDR1 reads SGHVS; CDR2 reads FQNEAQ. V was trimmed by 1 base and J by 6 bases, leaving 15 bases between them. CDR3 sequence (DNA): TGTGCCAGCAGCTTAGGGTCAGGGACCGACTATGAAAAACTGTTTTTT. Protein: CASSLGSGTDYEKLFF.

The chain links TRBV4-1 to TRBJ2-6; D is unresolved. Germline CDR1 is MGHRA and CDR2 is YSYEKL. This CDR3 region has 17 residues. Trimming took 1 base from V and 0 from J, leaving 10 bases between them. The CDR3 nucleotides read TGCGCCAGCAGCCAAGCAGCCTGGGACTCTGGGGCCAACGTCCTGACTTTC. Translated: CASSQAAWDSGANVLTF.

J is TRBJ1-5 and V is TRBV6-5; D gene uncertain. Trimming removed 2 bases at V and 6 bases at J, with 11 bases between. The CDR3 is made up of 14 amino acids. Germline V gene lookup returns CDR1 MNHEY and CDR2 SVGAGI. CDR3 DNA: TGTGCCAGCAGTTACGTTGCAGGCGGTCAGCCCCAGCATTTT. Its protein is CASSYVAGGQPQHF.

In this sample, this clone turned up once. The chain has TRBV27 and TRBJ2-7, with 14 bases matching TRBD2. The CDR3 loop spans 18 amino acids. In germline, CDR1 is MNHEY, CDR2 SMNVEV (reference sequence). V was pared by 2 bases and J by 2 bases, with 8 bases of the junction left unmatched. The CDR3 bases are TGTGCCAGCAGTTTAAGAGGACTAGCGGGAGGTACACCCTACGAGCAGTACTTC. It specifies CASSLRGLAGGTPYEQYF.

The chain joins TRBV28 to TRBJ2-7; TRBD1 matches 8 bases. Germline CDR1 is MDHEN and CDR2 is SYDVKM. V lost 4 bases and J lost 6; bases outside the gene matches: 5. The CDR3 is 13 amino acids. CDR3 nucleotide sequence: TGTGCCAGCAGTTCCGGACAGGGAACCGAGCAGTACTTC. Its protein is CASSSGQGTEQYF.

J is TRBJ2-1 and V is TRBV10-2, with 14 bases identical to TRBD2. This CDR3 is 17 amino acids long. With 8 bases clipped from V and 0 bases from J, the junction kept 6 bases outside the gene matches. Germline CDR1 is WSHSY and CDR2 is SAAADI. CDR3 DNA: TGCGCCAGCCGACTAGCGGGAGGGTCGGGCTCCTACAATGAGCAGTTCTTC. Translated: CASRLAGGSGSYNEQFF.

The chain carries TRBV27 and TRBJ1-4; 8 bases match TRBD1. CDR1 and CDR2 from the germline V gene are MNHEY and SMNVEV (reference sequence). The CDR3 is made up of 14 amino acids. The J segment lost 8 bases and the V segment lost 5 bases, leaving 7 bases of the junction unmatched. Here the CDR3 reads CASSTDRVGEKLFF. The DNA of the CDR3 is TGTGCCAGCAGTACGGACAGGGTGGGGGAAAAACTGTTTTTT.

This clone has just one count. Other DNA sequences within the sample encode an identical CDR3. V gene TRBV7-9 combines with J gene TRBJ1-1, with 9 bases lining up with TRBD1. Germline-derived CDR1 and CDR2 are SEHNR and FQNEAQ (reference sequence). Unmatched junction bases numbered 3, after V lost 5 bases and J lost 2 bases. The CDR3 has 14 residues. The CDR3 is CASSPGQGNTEAFF. In nucleotides, the CDR3 is TGTGCCAGCAGCCCGGGACAGGGAAACACTGAAGCTTTCTTT.

The chain links TRBV7-9 to TRBJ2-5; no clear D. The CDR3 totals 14 residues. Germline V gene sequence: CDR1 SEHNR, CDR2 FQNEAQ (reference sequence). Between the trimmed V and J ends, which lost 5 bases and 4 bases, there was a span of 14 bases. The CDR3 DNA is TGTGCCAGCAGCGAGGTTGGGGATAGAGAGACCCAGTACTTC. As protein: CASSEVGDRETQYF.

The chain uses TRBV2 and TRBJ2-7, with 8 bases aligning to TRBD2. Germline CDR1 reads SNHLY; CDR2 reads FYNNEI. CDR3 size: 13 residues. The V and J ends lost 4 bases and 2 bases, in that order; junction bases with no gene match: 1. Here the CDR3 reads CASSGAGAYEQYF. The CDR3, as DNA: TGTGCCAGCAGTGGAGCGGGAGCCTACGAGCAGTACTTC.

The CDR3 DNA is TGTGCCAGCTCACTGGCAGGGTCTATCGGAGAGACCCAGTACTTC. Translating gives CASSLAGSIGETQYF. The chain links TRBV18 to TRBJ2-5, with D perhaps TRBD1 (5 bases). The CDR3 contains 15 residues. V lost 4 bases and J lost 4, with 16 bases in between. Per the germline V gene, CDR1 is KGHSH and CDR2 is LQKENI.

The J gene is TRBJ2-5, the V gene TRBV5-1; D possibly matches TRBD1 or TRBD2 (5 bases each). Trimming pared 3 bases from V and 0 bases from J, leaving 9 bases between. This CDR3 region has 14 residues. Germline V gives CDR1 SGHRS, CDR2 YFSETQ. The CDR3 region is CASSWGSNQETQYF. CDR3 nucleotide sequence: TGCGCCAGCAGCTGGGGGTCTAACCAAGAGACCCAGTACTTC.

This chain joins TRBV28 and TRBJ2-7; D might be TRBD2 (6 bases). The CDR3 consists of 14 residues. Trimming cost V 8 bases and J 6 bases, with 20 bases left between them. Germline V gives CDR1 MDHEN, CDR2 SYDVKM. Here the CDR3 reads CASGLALTISEQYF. CDR3 DNA sequence: TGTGCCAGCGGTCTAGCGTTAACCATCTCCGAGCAGTACTTC.

The chain combines TRBV2 with TRBJ2-1, with D perhaps TRBD2 (5 bases). V lost 7 bases and J lost 0, with 13 bases in between. Germline CDR1 is SNHLY and CDR2 is FYNNEI. The CDR3 is 15 amino acids. The CDR3 region has the DNA TGTGCCAGCAAACGGGAACTGGGCTCCTACAATGAGCAGTTCTTC. This codes for CASKRELGSYNEQFF.

V usage is TRBV10-1 and J usage is TRBJ2-3; 10 bases fit TRBD1. J gave up 4 bases and V 3 bases, and 10 bases lay outside the gene matches. The CDR3 contains 17 residues. Per the germline V gene, CDR1 is WNHNN and CDR2 is SYGVQD (reference sequence). CDR3 region: CASSDRGQGGTSDTQYF. The CDR3 DNA sequence: TGCGCCAGCAGTGATCGCGGACAGGGGGGTACGTCAGATACGCAGTATTTT.

The genes are TRBV2 and TRBJ1-2, with D possibly TRBD1 on 5 matching bases. Germline-derived CDR1 and CDR2 are SNHLY and FYNNEI. V lost 11 bases and J 2 bases, leaving 9 bases between the germline ends. This CDR3 contains 11 residues. CDR3 loop: CAGGGNYGYTF. CDR3 sequence (DNA): TGTGCCGGGGGAGGGAACTATGGCTACACCTTC.

V gene TRBV30 combines with J gene TRBJ1-4; 8 bases are a match to TRBD1. The CDR3 sequence is 14 residues long. Germline CDR1 is GTSNPN and CDR2 is SVGIG (reference sequence). J was trimmed by 10 bases and V by 3 bases; bases with no gene match: 10. CDR3 sequence reads: CAWRGDSGTGKLFF. CDR3 DNA sequence: TGTGCCTGGAGGGGGGACAGTGGGACAGGAAAACTGTTTTTT.

The chain combines TRBV28 with TRBJ2-7; D not resolved. Trimming left V 11 bases short and J 4 bases short, with 21 bases between. Per germline, CDR1 MDHEN and CDR2 SYDVKM. This CDR3 comprises 14 residues. CDR3 in amino acids: CASRRTSGRYEQYF. The CDR3 nucleotides are TGTGCCTCGCGGCGGACCTCAGGTAGATACGAGCAGTACTTC.